The rows below give T cell receptor beta chains drawn from one sample of a study of blood T cell repertoires in COVID-19. This table comes from immunoSEQ multiplex PCR, and its TCRdb copy is limited to in-frame clones, with some not included. The table records roughly 28,000 clones, 85% to 90% of them present only once. The sample consisted of peripheral blood. The receptors shown here come from a man in his sixties or seventies with active COVID-19. Both conserved end residues are part of each CDR3. Fields, in order: clone size, J gene, D gene, V gene, CDR3 DNA, CDR3 protein. The D gene is left open where the match is weak. A row's size may be missing; if present it is once, few, many or a size class.

size: -; J: TRBJ2-7; D: TRBD2; V: TRBV7-6; DNA: TGTGCCAGCAGCTCAATTAGCGGGGGGGGCTACGAGCAGTACTTC; CDR3: CASSSISGGGYEQYF
size: -; J: TRBJ2-7; D: TRBD1; V: TRBV10-3; DNA: TGTGCCATCAGTGAGCGTCCTCCGGGACAGTCCTCCTACGAGCAGTACTTC; CDR3: CAISERPPGQSSYEQYF
size: -; J: TRBJ2-3; D: -; V: TRBV6-6; DNA: TGTGCCAGCAAGGACAGTCCGAGCACAGATACGCAGTATTTT; CDR3: CASKDSPSTDTQYF
size: -; J: TRBJ2-1; D: -; V: TRBV21-1; DNA: TGTGCCAGCAGCAAGGGGGGGGGCGGAGGGGCGCTATACAATGAGCAGTTCTTC; CDR3: CASSKGGGGGALYNEQFF
size: few; J: TRBJ1-5; D: -; V: TRBV4-1; DNA: TGCGCCAGCAGCCAAGTGCGCGGGTTTATGGATCAGCCCCAGCATTTT; CDR3: CASSQVRGFMDQPQHF
size: -; J: TRBJ1-1; D: -; V: TRBV28; DNA: TGTGCCAGCAGTTTATCGGACAGCCGCACTGAAGCTTTCTTT; CDR3: CASSLSDSRTEAFF
size: -; J: TRBJ2-1; D: -; V: TRBV6-2/TRBV6-3; DNA: TGTGCCAGCAGCTCCGACAACAATGAGCAGTTCTTC; CDR3: CASSSDNNEQFF
size: few; J: TRBJ1-5; D: TRBD1; V: TRBV5-6; DNA: TGTGCCAGCAGCTTGGGACAGGGGAAGGGGCAGCCCCAGCATTTT; CDR3: CASSLGQGKGQPQHF
size: -; J: TRBJ1-6; D: -; V: TRBV6-5; DNA: TGTGCCAGCAGGACAGGCGATTATAATTCACCCCTCCACTTT; CDR3: CASRTGDYNSPLHF
size: -; J: TRBJ1-3; D: -; V: TRBV4-3; DNA: TGCGCCAGCCCTGCAGCTAGGTGGGAGGGCGCGAACACCATATATTTT; CDR3: CASPAARWEGANTIYF
size: few; J: TRBJ2-7; D: TRBD1; V: TRBV7-9; DNA: TGTGCCAGCAGCTCAGGACAGGGGGCCAGCTACGAGCAGTACTTC; CDR3: CASSSGQGASYEQYF
size: -; J: TRBJ1-3; D: TRBD1; V: TRBV19; DNA: TGTGCCAGTAGTGTTCCGGGACAGGGGTCTGGAAACACCATATATTTT; CDR3: CASSVPGQGSGNTIYF
size: -; J: TRBJ2-7; D: -; V: TRBV11-2; DNA: TGTGCCAGCACACTCGGGGTCGGGTTTCCATCCTACGAGCAGTACTTC; CDR3: CASTLGVGFPSYEQYF